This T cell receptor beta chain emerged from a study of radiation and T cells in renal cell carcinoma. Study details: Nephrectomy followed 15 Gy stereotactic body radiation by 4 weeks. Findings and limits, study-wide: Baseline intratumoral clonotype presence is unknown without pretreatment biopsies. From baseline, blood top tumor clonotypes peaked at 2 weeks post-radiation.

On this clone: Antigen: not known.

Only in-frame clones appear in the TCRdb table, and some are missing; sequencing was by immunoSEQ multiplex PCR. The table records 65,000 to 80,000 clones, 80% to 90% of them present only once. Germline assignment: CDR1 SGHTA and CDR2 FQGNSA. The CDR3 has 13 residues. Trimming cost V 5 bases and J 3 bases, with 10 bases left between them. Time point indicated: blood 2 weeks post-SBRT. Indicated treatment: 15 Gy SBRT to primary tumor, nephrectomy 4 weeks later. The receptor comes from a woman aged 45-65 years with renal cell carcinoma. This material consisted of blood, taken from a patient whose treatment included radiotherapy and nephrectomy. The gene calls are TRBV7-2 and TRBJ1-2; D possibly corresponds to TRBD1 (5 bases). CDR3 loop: CASSILGDYGYTF. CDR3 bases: TGTGCCAGCAGCATCCTAGGGGACTATGGCTACACCTTC.